The entry below gives a single TCR beta chain sequence along with its context. Antigen: not known. A much larger clone lies a single base off, so this may be a read error. Amplified TCR beta CDR3 regions came from RNA transcripts. With the HTBI primer set, the TCR CDR3 went through a first round of RT-PCR. TCRdb re-called the multiplex PCR reads through MiXCR, storing one row per CDR3 protein. The sample yields some 600,000 distinct CDR3 sequences, around 46% seen once. The sample comes from a study of T cells in Graves' hyperthyroidism and ophthalmopathy. Uncontrolled infection, other autoimmune disease, pregnancy and lactation each barred patients from inclusion. Study-level points and caveats: In the analysis, a 13 V-J model separated ophthalmopathy from stable hyperthyroidism. Most clonotypes expanded in thyroid above 0.001 were likewise present in blood.

V was cut by 3 bases and J by 2 bases, with 12 bases left in between. The germline CDR1 and CDR2 sequences are KGHDR and SFDVKD. The CDR3 contains 15 residues. This receptor was obtained from a woman in her late teens or twenties with Graves' hyperthyroidism. The sequenced sample was peripheral blood or thyroid tissue (not recorded which). The J gene is TRBJ1-1, the V gene TRBV24-1; D might be TRBD1 (6 bases). The DNA for the CDR3 is TGTGCCACCAGTGATCCCGGGACACCCAACACTGAAGCTTTCTTT. This codes for CATSDPGTPNTEAFF.